These T cell receptor beta chains were read from a single sample in a study of T cell responses to AZD1222 COVID-19 vaccine. Clones were sequenced by immunoSEQ multiplex PCR, and TCRdb holds only the in-frame ones, with some missing. Counted here are 150,000 or so clones, 90% occurring once; the ten biggest clones make up 1.5%. This material consisted of peripheral blood, taken on day 0 of AZD1222 vaccination. The receptors come from an adult in good health. CDR3s include the opening cysteine and the closing phenylalanine or tryptophan. D genes are given only for firm matches. Clone size is shown for a subset of rows, as once, few, many or a class of expanded clone.

CDR3aa: CASSPTGAYEQYF; CDR3nt: TGTGCCAGCAGCCCCACCGGTGCCTACGAGCAGTACTTC; j_gene: TRBJ2-7; abundance: -; v_gene: TRBV13; d_gene: -
CDR3aa: CASSRQQGANTGELFF; CDR3nt: TGTGCCAGCAGCCGCCAACAGGGGGCGAACACCGGGGAGCTGTTTTTT; j_gene: TRBJ2-2; abundance: -; v_gene: TRBV7-3; d_gene: TRBD1
CDR3aa: CASSPGRVQPQHF; CDR3nt: TGTGCCAGTAGTCCCGGCAGGGTTCAGCCCCAGCATTTT; j_gene: TRBJ1-5; abundance: once; v_gene: TRBV19; d_gene: -
CDR3aa: CSVRNRGRIYNEQFF; CDR3nt: TGCAGCGTTCGTAACAGGGGGCGAATATACAATGAGCAGTTCTTC; j_gene: TRBJ2-1; abundance: -; v_gene: TRBV29-1; d_gene: TRBD1
CDR3aa: CATSPDRVHYNEQFF; CDR3nt: TGTGCCACCAGCCCCGACAGGGTTCACTACAATGAGCAGTTCTTC; j_gene: TRBJ2-1; abundance: -; v_gene: TRBV15; d_gene: TRBD1
CDR3aa: CASGLTGTESMNTEAFF; CDR3nt: TGTGCTAGTGGTTTGACCGGGACAGAGAGCATGAACACTGAAGCTTTCTTT; j_gene: TRBJ1-1; abundance: -; v_gene: TRBV12-5; d_gene: TRBD1
CDR3aa: CASSNRGGGNTIYF; CDR3nt: TGTGCCAGTAGTAACAGGGGCGGAGGAAACACCATATATTTT; j_gene: TRBJ1-3; abundance: -; v_gene: TRBV19; d_gene: TRBD1
CDR3aa: CASSLREGSNQPQHF; CDR3nt: TGTGCCAGTAGCCTCCGAGAGGGGAGCAATCAGCCCCAGCATTTT; j_gene: TRBJ1-5; abundance: -; v_gene: TRBV19; d_gene: -
CDR3aa: CASTLTSVNEQFF; CDR3nt: TGTGCCAGCACTCTCACGAGTGTGAATGAGCAGTTCTTC; j_gene: TRBJ2-1; abundance: -; v_gene: TRBV6-5; d_gene: -
CDR3aa: CASSLVLGNTIYF; CDR3nt: TGTGCCAGCAGCTTGGTGCTCGGAAACACCATATATTTT; j_gene: TRBJ1-3; abundance: once; v_gene: TRBV7-9; d_gene: -
CDR3aa: CASSSSFGGYTF; CDR3nt: TGTGCCAGCAGTTCCTCATTCGGTGGCTACACCTTC; j_gene: TRBJ1-2; abundance: -; v_gene: TRBV12-3/TRBV12-4; d_gene: -
CDR3aa: CASSFGGSQETQYF; CDR3nt: TGTGCCAGCAGCTTCGGGGGTAGCCAAGAGACCCAGTACTTC; j_gene: TRBJ2-5; abundance: -; v_gene: TRBV11-2; d_gene: -
CDR3aa: CASSDLGYGGTGELFF; CDR3nt: TGTGCCAGCAGCGATTTGGGATACGGAGGGACCGGGGAGCTGTTTTTT; j_gene: TRBJ2-2; abundance: -; v_gene: TRBV7-3; d_gene: -
CDR3aa: CASSLGGDDTYQETQYF; CDR3nt: TGTGCCAGCAGCTTGGGCGGGGACGACACCTACCAAGAGACCCAGTACTTC; j_gene: TRBJ2-5; abundance: -; v_gene: TRBV7-2; d_gene: -
CDR3aa: CASSYSTDGYTF; CDR3nt: TGTGCCAGCAGTTACTCGACGGATGGCTACACCTTC; j_gene: TRBJ1-2; abundance: -; v_gene: TRBV6-2/TRBV6-3; d_gene: -
CDR3aa: CASSPGVGYTF; CDR3nt: TGTGCCAGCAGCCCTGGGGTGGGCTACACCTTC; j_gene: TRBJ1-2; abundance: -; v_gene: TRBV2; d_gene: -
CDR3aa: CASSEVGVVARYSGNTIYF; CDR3nt: TGTGCCAGCAGTGAAGTCGGGGTCGTGGCACGATACTCTGGAAACACCATATATTTT; j_gene: TRBJ1-3; abundance: -; v_gene: TRBV2; d_gene: -
CDR3aa: CASSFSAAETQYF; CDR3nt: TGTGCCAGCAGTTTCAGTGCTGCGGAGACCCAGTACTTC; j_gene: TRBJ2-5; abundance: -; v_gene: TRBV27; d_gene: -
CDR3aa: CASIAGLAGYNEQFF; CDR3nt: TGTGCCAGCATCGCCGGACTAGCGGGGTACAATGAGCAGTTCTTC; j_gene: TRBJ2-1; abundance: -; v_gene: TRBV2; d_gene: TRBD2
CDR3aa: CASSFFDSNQPQHF; CDR3nt: TGTGCCAGTAGTTTCTTCGATAGCAATCAGCCCCAGCATTTT; j_gene: TRBJ1-5; abundance: -; v_gene: TRBV19; d_gene: -
CDR3aa: CASSDPGLAGGQETQYF; CDR3nt: TGTGCCAGCAGCGACCCGGGACTAGCGGGGGGCCAAGAGACCCAGTACTTC; j_gene: TRBJ2-5; abundance: -; v_gene: TRBV7-9; d_gene: TRBD2
CDR3aa: CASIERGYSNQPQHF; CDR3nt: TGTGCCAGCATCGAGAGGGGGTATAGCAATCAGCCCCAGCATTTT; j_gene: TRBJ1-5; abundance: -; v_gene: TRBV28; d_gene: -
CDR3aa: CASSPGLDQPQHF; CDR3nt: TGTGCCAGCAGCCCCGGATTGGATCAGCCCCAGCATTTT; j_gene: TRBJ1-5; abundance: once; v_gene: TRBV3-1/TRBV3-2; d_gene: -
CDR3aa: CASSLGGDTEAFF; CDR3nt: TGTGCCAGCAGCTTAGGAGGGGACACTGAAGCTTTCTTT; j_gene: TRBJ1-1; abundance: -; v_gene: TRBV7-9; d_gene: -
CDR3aa: CAWSAKGNQPQHF; CDR3nt: TGTGCCTGGAGCGCAAAGGGTAATCAGCCCCAGCATTTT; j_gene: TRBJ1-5; abundance: few; v_gene: TRBV30; d_gene: -
CDR3aa: CASSVAGPGINTEAFF; CDR3nt: TGTGCCAGCAGCGTAGCCGGCCCAGGGATAAACACTGAAGCTTTCTTT; j_gene: TRBJ1-1; abundance: -; v_gene: TRBV9; d_gene: -
CDR3aa: CASSSGAGPLGNTQYF; CDR3nt: TGTGCCAGCAGCTCAGGGGCGGGTCCCCTCGGGAATACGCAGTATTTT; j_gene: TRBJ2-3; abundance: -; v_gene: TRBV7-2; d_gene: -
CDR3aa: CASSHRTGAGELFF; CDR3nt: TGCGCCAGCAGCCATCGAACAGGGGCCGGGGAGCTGTTTTTT; j_gene: TRBJ2-2; abundance: -; v_gene: TRBV4-1; d_gene: TRBD1
CDR3aa: CASSGGVNEQFF; CDR3nt: TGTGCCAGCAGCGGTGGAGTGAATGAGCAGTTCTTC; j_gene: TRBJ2-1; abundance: -; v_gene: TRBV9; d_gene: -
CDR3aa: CASSPGVSSLGETQYF; CDR3nt: TGTGCCAGCAGCCCCGGGGTTTCGTCATTGGGGGAGACCCAGTACTTC; j_gene: TRBJ2-5; abundance: -; v_gene: TRBV2; d_gene: -
CDR3aa: CASSHPYPTVDEGYGYTF; CDR3nt: TGCGCCAGCAGCCATCCTTACCCCACTGTGGACGAAGGCTATGGCTACACCTTC; j_gene: TRBJ1-2; abundance: -; v_gene: TRBV4-1; d_gene: -
CDR3aa: CSVGPRGWAFF; CDR3nt: TGCAGCGTGGGGCCGAGGGGCTGGGCTTTCTTT; j_gene: TRBJ1-1; abundance: -; v_gene: TRBV29-1; d_gene: -
CDR3aa: CASSSGGAGNQPQHF; CDR3nt: TGTGCCAGTTCCTCCGGGGGCGCCGGCAATCAGCCCCAGCATTTT; j_gene: TRBJ1-5; abundance: -; v_gene: TRBV19; d_gene: -
CDR3aa: CASSLRGRGYREGNTIYF; CDR3nt: TGCGCCAGCAGCTTGCGCGGGAGGGGATATCGTGAAGGAAACACCATATATTTT; j_gene: TRBJ1-3; abundance: -; v_gene: TRBV5-1; d_gene: -
CDR3aa: CSVDSNYGYTF; CDR3nt: TGCAGCGTGGACTCCAACTATGGCTACACCTTC; j_gene: TRBJ1-2; abundance: -; v_gene: TRBV29-1; d_gene: -
CDR3aa: CASSAQGALADTQYF; CDR3nt: TGTGCCAGCAGCGCACAGGGGGCCCTCGCAGATACGCAGTATTTT; j_gene: TRBJ2-3; abundance: -; v_gene: TRBV7-3; d_gene: TRBD1
CDR3aa: CASSSGAGGADGYTF; CDR3nt: TGCGCCAGCAGCTCCGGGGCAGGGGGCGCGGATGGCTACACCTTC; j_gene: TRBJ1-2; abundance: few; v_gene: TRBV4-1; d_gene: TRBD1
CDR3aa: CASSVEGNTGELFF; CDR3nt: TGCGCCAGCAGCGTAGAGGGGAACACCGGGGAGCTGTTTTTT; j_gene: TRBJ2-2; abundance: -; v_gene: TRBV9; d_gene: -
CDR3aa: CASSQGSVEQYF; CDR3nt: TGTGCCAGCAGCCAAGGGAGTGTGGAGCAGTATTTT; j_gene: TRBJ2-3; abundance: -; v_gene: TRBV4-2; d_gene: -
CDR3aa: CASEDSSGNTIYF; CDR3nt: TGTGCCAGCGAGGACAGCTCTGGAAACACCATATATTTT; j_gene: TRBJ1-3; abundance: -; v_gene: TRBV6-6; d_gene: -
CDR3aa: CASSTPGHSNYGYTF; CDR3nt: TGTGCCAGCAGCACCCCAGGACATAGCAACTATGGCTACACCTTC; j_gene: TRBJ1-2; abundance: -; v_gene: TRBV11-2; d_gene: -